This T cell receptor (beta chain) emerged from a study of blood T cell repertoires in COVID-19. Study-wide context: Samples taken during acute and convalescent COVID-19 were collected in the United States, Italy and Spain. T cells, B-cell-depleted T cells, or PBMCs provided the cDNA or gDNA that served as material.

Per the original methods: Estimated nucleated cell counts came from reference gene primer amplification. Profiled with immunoSEQ multiplex PCR; TCRdb holds only in-frame clones, not every one. V, J and clone size are taken as reported in that table, and D and trimming were inferred from the DNA itself. Of some 260,000 clones listed, over 65% are singletons. Sample: peripheral blood. The receptor was isolated from an elderly woman with acute or convalescent COVID-19.

The CDR3 reads CASRRPGTGVHEQYF. In DNA form, the CDR3 reads TGTGCCAGCAGGAGACCCGGGACAGGGGTCCACGAGCAGTACTTC. This chain links TRBV2 with TRBJ2-7; 10 bases line up with TRBD1. The length of the CDR3 is 15 residues. Germline V gene lookup returns CDR1 SNHLY and CDR2 FYNNEI. With V trimmed by 6 bases and J by 5 bases, 10 bases remained unmatched.